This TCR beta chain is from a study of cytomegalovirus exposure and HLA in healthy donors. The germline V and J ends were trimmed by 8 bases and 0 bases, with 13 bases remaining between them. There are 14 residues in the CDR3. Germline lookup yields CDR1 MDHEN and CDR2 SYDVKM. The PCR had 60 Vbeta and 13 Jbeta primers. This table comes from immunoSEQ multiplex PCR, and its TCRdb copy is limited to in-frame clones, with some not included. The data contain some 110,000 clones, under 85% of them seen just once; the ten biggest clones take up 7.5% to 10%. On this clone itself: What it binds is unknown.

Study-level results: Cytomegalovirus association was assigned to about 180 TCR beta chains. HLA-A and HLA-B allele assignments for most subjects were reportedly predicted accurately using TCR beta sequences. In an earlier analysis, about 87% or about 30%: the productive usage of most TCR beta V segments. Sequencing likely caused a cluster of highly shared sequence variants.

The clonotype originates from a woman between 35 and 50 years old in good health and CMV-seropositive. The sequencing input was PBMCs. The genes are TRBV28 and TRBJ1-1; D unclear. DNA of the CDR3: TGTGCCAGCTTGAGCAATTATATGAACACTGAAGCTTTCTTT. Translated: CASLSNYMNTEAFF.